The text below deals with one T cell receptor beta chain. Its specificity is unknown. The record originates from a study of OX40 agonist ivuxolimab in advanced cancers. Across the whole study: Checkpoint inhibitors had been given previously to approximately 41% of patients.

Study-wide results and caveats: Antigen targets of the expanded peripheral T cells went undetermined. Some of the lowest clonal expansion was seen in partial responders at 0.1-3.0 mg/kg.

Generated by immunoSEQ multiplex PCR, the TCRdb table keeps only in-frame clones and is missing some. Found here are about 53,000 clones, roughly 84% of them singletons; the top ten hold around 1.5%. Germline V gene sequence: CDR1 SGHRS, CDR2 YFSETQ. Trimming pared 0 bases from V and 2 bases from J, leaving 8 bases between. This CDR3 region has 14 residues. The sample in question was CD4+ or CD8+ T cells sorted from blood, obtained in a trial of the OX40 agonist ivuxolimab. The sequence was obtained from an adult with an advanced solid tumor such as melanoma, head and neck, liver or kidney cancer. The V gene is TRBV5-1, the J gene TRBJ2-5; D gene unclear. CDR3 coding DNA: TGCGCCAGCAGCTTGGAGGGATTACAAGAGACCCAGTACTTC. Amino acids: CASSLEGLQETQYF.